Presented here are 23 T cell receptor beta chains from one specimen sequenced in a study of OX40 agonist ivuxolimab in advanced cancers. The repertoire was sequenced with immunoSEQ multiplex PCR; TCRdb's copy has only in-frame clones and lacks some. The data show roughly 99,000 clones, approximately 90% seen once. Sequenced here: CD4+ or CD8+ T cells sorted from blood, sampled in a trial of the OX40 agonist ivuxolimab. These receptors were obtained from an adult with an advanced solid tumor such as melanoma, head and neck, liver or kidney cancer.

For this clone: Other DNA sequences from this sample encode an identical CDR3 as well. The rearrangement joins TRBV11-2 to TRBJ1-1, with D maybe TRBD1 (5 bases). This CDR3 has 14 residues. Germline V lookup: CDR1 SGHAT, CDR2 FQNNGV. The V and J ends lost 5 bases and 1 base respectively, with 11 bases between them. CDR3 nucleotides: TGTGCCAGCAGCCTCGCAGGGCCGAACACTGAAGCTTTCTTT. It is translated as CASSLAGPNTEAFF.

The chain is built from TRBV11-1 and TRBJ1-2, with D unresolved. V lost 1 base, J lost 6 bases, and 6 bases lay in between. Germline V gene lookup returns CDR1 SGHAT and CDR2 FQDESV (reference sequence). The CDR3 consists of 12 residues. The CDR3 loop reads CASSLGEHGYTF. Here the CDR3 DNA reads TGTGCCAGCAGCTTAGGGGAGCATGGCTACACCTTC.

The gene calls are TRBV10-3 and TRBJ2-1; 8 bases agree with TRBD2. The CDR3 is 20 amino acids. Germline V gene data show CDR1 as ENHRY and CDR2 as SYGVKD. After removal of 5 bases from V and 2 bases from J, the junction contained 20 bases not matched to a gene. The CDR3 nucleotides are TGTGCCATCAGTTCCCCCGGGGGACTAGGAGAGTTAGATACCTACAATGAGCAGTTCTTC. Protein: CAISSPGGLGELDTYNEQFF.

This CDR3 is CASSLSGSYEQYF. The CDR3 DNA reads TGTGCCAGCAGTTTGAGCGGGAGTTACGAGCAGTACTTC. The rearrangement links TRBV27 to TRBJ2-7; TRBD2 matches 8 bases. V dropped 3 bases and J dropped 4; count of bases not matched to a gene: 2. Germline V lookup: CDR1 MNHEY, CDR2 SMNVEV (reference sequence). The CDR3 spans 13 residues.

About this clone itself: Other DNA variants within this sample encode the same CDR3. The CDR3 bases are TGTGCCAGCAGCCCGGGACTAGCGGGAGGCGGCCAAGAGACCCAGTACTTC. Its translation: CASSPGLAGGGQETQYF. The gene calls are TRBV9 and TRBJ2-5, with 15 nucleotides matching TRBD2. This CDR3 has 17 residues. Trimming took 4 bases from V and 1 from J; bases not matched to a gene: 5. CDR1 is SGDLS and CDR2 is YYNGEE in the germline V gene.

This chain links TRBV11-3 with TRBJ1-4; the D gene is possibly TRBD1 (6 bases). V was clipped by 5 bases and J by 8 bases, with 15 bases between them. This CDR3 has 14 residues. The germline CDR1 and CDR2 sequences are SGHNT and YENEEA. The CDR3 loop reads CASSVGTPHEKLFF. In nucleotides, the CDR3 is TGTGCCAGCAGCGTCGGGACACCACACGAAAAACTGTTTTTT.

This sequence joins TRBV5-1 and TRBJ1-2, with unresolved D. The length of the CDR3 is 13 residues. Per germline, CDR1 SGHRS and CDR2 YFSETQ. V was shortened by 4 bases and J by 6 bases, with 13 bases between the two germline ends. The CDR3 region has the DNA TGCGCCAGCAGCCTCATTCGGATGGATGGCTACACCTTC. Amino acids: CASSLIRMDGYTF.

The chain has TRBV7-2 and TRBJ2-3; D gene uncertain. Germline assignment: CDR1 SGHTA and CDR2 FQGNSA. The CDR3 length is 14 residues. The ends were cut back, 0 bases at V and 4 bases at J, with 8 bases in the middle. The CDR3 spells CASSLAVTADTQYF. In nucleotides, the CDR3 is TGTGCCAGCAGCTTAGCGGTGACGGCAGATACGCAGTATTTT.

The chain employs TRBV15 and TRBJ1-2; D may be TRBD1 (6 bases). Trimming removed 1 base from V and 4 bases from J, with 19 bases in between. Germline V gene sequence: CDR1 LNHNV, CDR2 YYDKDF (reference sequence). CDR3 size: 17 residues. The CDR3 DNA is TGTGCCACCAGCAGAGCCCCGGCGGGGACACTCGCCTATGGCTACACCTTC. This gives the protein CATSRAPAGTLAYGYTF.

The chain employs TRBV7-2 and TRBJ2-7; D not certain. Germline-derived CDR1 and CDR2 are SGHTA and FQGNSA. This CDR3 contains 14 residues. V was shortened by 3 bases and J by 0 bases, with 9 bases between the two germline ends. CDR3 region: CASSFTFSSYEQYF. DNA of the CDR3: TGTGCCAGCAGCTTCACATTCAGCTCCTACGAGCAGTACTTC.

CDR3 amino acids: CASSLGTSGVTGELFF. The CDR3 DNA is TGTGCCAGCAGTCTTGGGACTAGCGGGGTTACCGGGGAGCTGTTTTTT. The chain recombines TRBV6-4 with TRBJ2-2; 13 bases map to TRBD2. The CDR3 totals 16 residues. Germline CDR1 and CDR2: MRHNA and SNTAGT. After removal of 5 bases from V and 5 bases from J, the junction contained 5 bases not matched to a gene.

V gene TRBV10-3 combines with J gene TRBJ1-6, with D uncertain. V dropped 4 bases and J dropped 6 bases, with 4 bases sitting between them. In germline, CDR1 is ENHRY, CDR2 SYGVKD. This CDR3 spans 12 amino acids. The CDR3 DNA sequence: TGTGCCATCAGTGGTATTAATTCACCCCTCCACTTT. Residues: CAISGINSPLHF.

V gene TRBV11-2 combines with J gene TRBJ2-2; D not resolved. Trimming pared 3 bases from V and 3 bases from J, leaving 11 bases between. The CDR3 totals 15 residues. In germline, CDR1 is SGHAT, CDR2 FQNNGV. DNA of the CDR3: TGTGCCAGCAGCTTTCGTACGATAGACACCGGGGAGCTGTTTTTT. Protein: CASSFRTIDTGELFF.

The rearrangement links TRBV28 to TRBJ1-5; D is possibly TRBD1 (5 bases). The V end lost 7 bases, the J end lost 5 bases, and 12 bases lay between the germline ends. The CDR3 spans 13 residues. Germline CDR1 is MDHEN and CDR2 is SYDVKM. CDR3: CASMGQGYQPQHF. CDR3 nucleotide sequence: TGTGCCAGCATGGGGCAGGGTTATCAGCCCCAGCATTTT.

The rearrangement joins TRBV9 to TRBJ2-5; weak D call: TRBD1 (5 bases). The V end lost 2 bases, the J end lost 0 bases, and 14 bases lay between the germline ends. The CDR3 sequence is 16 residues long. The germline V gene has CDR1 SGDLS and CDR2 YYNGEE. The CDR3 spells CASSVNFVDNQETQYF. The CDR3 DNA is TGTGCCAGCAGCGTCAATTTTGTGGACAACCAAGAGACCCAGTACTTC.

The CDR3 is CASSSIYEQYF. The CDR3, as DNA: TGTGCCAGCAGTTCCATCTACGAGCAGTACTTC. This chain connects TRBV6-5 to TRBJ2-7; D call uncertain. Trimming took off 4 bases at V and 3 bases at J, with 4 bases between the two ends. The CDR3 runs to 11 residues. Per the germline V gene, CDR1 is MNHEY and CDR2 is SVGAGI.

The V gene is TRBV28, the J gene TRBJ1-2; D might be TRBD1 (5 bases). Trimming took 1 base from V and 8 from J, leaving 14 bases between them. The CDR3 contains 14 residues. Germline assignment: CDR1 MDHEN and CDR2 SYDVKM. The CDR3 DNA is TGTGCCAGCAGTTTATCCTACAGAGGACACGGCTACACCTTC. Residues: CASSLSYRGHGYTF.

This clone was detected only once. This chain's CDR3 is CASRDTGGISYGYTF. CDR3 DNA sequence: TGTGCCAGCAGGGACACAGGGGGCATCAGCTATGGCTACACCTTC. The rearrangement joins TRBV28 to TRBJ1-2; 9 nucleotides align to TRBD1. V lost 6 bases to trimming and J lost 4 bases; unmatched junction nucleotides: 9. The length of the CDR3 is 15 residues. Germline CDR1 is MDHEN and CDR2 is SYDVKM.

The rearrangement uses TRBV5-1 and TRBJ2-7; unclear D gene. The ends were cut back, 4 bases at V and 4 bases at J, with 15 bases in the middle. This CDR3 is built from 14 residues. CDR1 is SGHRS and CDR2 is YFSETQ in the germline V gene. CDR3 sequence (DNA): TGCGCCAGCAGCCCCGAAGTCCAGGTGTACGAGCAGTACTTC. This gives the protein CASSPEVQVYEQYF.

The V and J genes are TRBV25-1 and TRBJ1-1, with unresolved D. This CDR3 comprises 11 residues. Trimming removed 3 bases from V and 7 bases from J, with 6 bases in between. Germline loops: CDR1 MGHDK, CDR2 SYGVNS. For the CDR3, the DNA is TGTGCCAGCAGTGAGTGGAGTGAAGCTTTCTTT. This translates into CASSEWSEAFF. The whole variable domain, remainder taken from reference TRBV25-1 and TRBJ1-1, is EADIYQTPRYLVIGTGKKITLECSQTMGHDKMYWYQQDPGMELHLIHYSYGVNSTEKGDLSSESTVSRIRTEHFPLTLESARPSHTSQYLCASSEWSEAFFGQGTRLTVV.

The chain joins TRBV6-6 to TRBJ2-5; TRBD1 aligns across 10 bases. The junction had 11 bases not matched to a gene; V was cut back by 5 bases and J by 5 bases. The germline gives CDR1 MNHNY, CDR2 SVGAGI (reference sequence). There are 16 residues in the CDR3. CDR3 residues: CASSNRDRGSLETQYF. The CDR3 nucleotides are TGTGCCAGCAGTAACCGGGACAGGGGATCGTTGGAGACCCAGTACTTC.

The chain recombines TRBV28 with TRBJ1-3; D is possibly TRBD1 (5 bases). V was trimmed by 4 bases and J by 8 bases, leaving 15 bases between them. The CDR3 covers 14 residues. Germline V gene lookup returns CDR1 MDHEN and CDR2 SYDVKM. CDR3 in amino acids: CASSSGDLGDTIYF. CDR3 DNA sequence: TGTGCCAGCAGTTCCGGAGACCTGGGGGACACCATATATTTT. Based on the CDR3 plus reference TRBV28 and TRBJ1-3, the full variable domain is DVKVTQSSRYLVKRTGEKVFLECVQDMDHENMFWYRQDPGLGLRLIYFSYDVKMKEKGDIPEGYSVSREKKERFSLILESASTNQTSMYLCASSSGDLGDTIYFGEGSWLTVV.

This chain joins TRBV5-1 and TRBJ1-1; 10 nucleotides align to TRBD1. The CDR3 has 15 residues. Germline V gene data show CDR1 as SGHRS and CDR2 as YFSETQ. V shed 4 bases, J shed 3 bases, and the junction held 6 bases outside the gene matches. CDR3 nucleotides: TGCGCCAGCAGCGGGGACAGGGGTCACTACACTGAAGCTTTCTTT. It encodes CASSGDRGHYTEAFF.